Listed here is a single T cell receptor beta chain. The antigen is unknown. The record originates from a study of radiation and T cells in renal cell carcinoma. Regarding the study as a whole: Pretreatment tumor biopsies were lacking, so baseline clonotypes are unknown.

The CDR3 is made up of 15 amino acids. J gave up 8 bases and V 3 bases, and 12 bases lay outside the gene matches. Germline loops: CDR1 GTSNPN, CDR2 SVGIG (reference sequence). Time point in this sample: blood 4 weeks post-SBRT, at nephrectomy. Regarding treatment: 15 Gy SBRT to primary tumor, nephrectomy 4 weeks later. Nephrectomy followed 15 Gy stereotactic body radiation by 4 weeks. The protocol was immunoSEQ multiplex PCR, while the TCRdb copy is restricted to in-frame clones and leaves out a portion. The sample has under 35,000 clones; about 85% are singletons. Material: blood, obtained from a patient whose treatment included radiotherapy and nephrectomy. The genes are TRBV30 and TRBJ2-1, with 8 bases that match TRBD2. The TCR comes from a man in his fifties or sixties with renal cell carcinoma. CDR3 nucleotide sequence: TGTGCCTGGAGGCTGAAGCGGGAGAGTAGGCATGAGCAGTTCTTC. The encoded protein is CAWRLKRESRHEQFF.